These 6 T cell receptor beta chains share one sample of origin, sequenced in a study of regulatory T cells in long-lasting Graves disease. The time point denotes: newly diagnosed GD, antithyroid drugs for less than 3 months. The TCR library was prepared using RNA isolated from PBMCs. Construction of the TCR beta libraries employed iRepertoire HTBI primers in conjunction with Arm-PCR of CDR3 regions. TCRdb redid the calling of the multiplex PCR reads with MiXCR, one entry per CDR3 protein. This sample has 400,000 to 500,000 distinct CDR3 sequences, with about 15% found just once. These data were likewise used in another study, on T cells in Graves' hyperthyroidism and ophthalmopathy.

The source was peripheral blood mononuclear cells (PBMCs), collected at new diagnosis, from a patient treated with antithyroid drugs. The receptors shown here come from a woman between 45 and 65 years old with Graves disease.

In its sample, this clonotype was seen many times. V is TRBV12-3 or TRBV12-4 and J is TRBJ1-4, with D unclear. The V gene lost 1 base and the J gene lost 7 bases, with 4 bases spanning the gap. The CDR3 runs 12 residues. CDR3: CASSLGVEKLFF. For the CDR3, the DNA is TGTGCCAGCAGTTTAGGGGTTGAAAAACTGTTTTTT.

This clonotype showed up many times. CDR3 residues: CSVSSGPGSWDEQYF. CDR3 nucleotides: TGCAGCGTTTCCAGCGGACCGGGGTCCTGGGACGAGCAGTACTTC. This rearrangement joins TRBV29-1 to TRBJ2-7; perhaps TRBD2 as D (5 bases). V lost 5 bases, J lost 5 bases, and 22 bases lay in between. The CDR3 runs to 15 residues. Germline V gene sequence: CDR1 SQVTM, CDR2 ANQGSEA.

This clonotype occurred many times. CDR3 sequence: CASSLSPGLAGGNEQFF. CDR3 coding DNA: TGTGCCAGCAGCTTAAGCCCGGGACTAGCGGGAGGCAATGAGCAGTTCTTC. The rearrangement uses TRBV7-3 and TRBJ2-1, with TRBD2 matching 15 bases. J was trimmed by 6 bases and V by 1 base; bases with no gene match: 4. The CDR3 extends over 17 amino acids. Looked up from germline, CDR1 is SGHTA and CDR2 is FQGTGA.

This clonotype showed up many times. The chain uses TRBV30 and TRBJ2-7, with D unresolved. The CDR3 covers 11 residues. Germline CDR1 is GTSNPN and CDR2 is SVGIG (reference sequence). Trimming removed 2 bases at V and 4 bases at J, with 6 bases between. The CDR3 is CAWSNGYEQYF. CDR3 nucleotides: TGTGCCTGGAGTAACGGATACGAGCAGTACTTC.

This clonotype was recorded many times. The chain couples TRBV28 to TRBJ2-3, with 13 bases fitting TRBD2. This CDR3 contains 16 residues. Germline V gene lookup returns CDR1 MDHEN and CDR2 SYDVKM. Germline trimming cut 7 bases from V and 2 bases from J; bases unmatched to any gene: 6. CDR3 loop: CASKGLAGPYTDTQYF. As DNA, the CDR3 is TGTGCCAGCAAGGGACTAGCGGGACCCTACACAGATACGCAGTATTTT.

The chain joins TRBV5-1 to TRBJ1-2, with D perhaps TRBD1 (6 bases). Germline CDR1 SGHRS, CDR2 YFSETQ. V lost 4 bases, J lost 7 bases, and 14 bases lay in between. This CDR3 contains 13 residues. The CDR3: CASSTQGNRGYTF. DNA for the CDR3: TGCGCCAGCAGCACCCAGGGGAATCGTGGCTACACCTTC.